This TCR beta chain was profiled in a study of blood T cell repertoires in COVID-19. Original data processing: Cell counts per sample came from amplifying reference gene primers. Using immunoSEQ multiplex PCR, the repertoire was profiled, and TCRdb retains in-frame clones only, with some absent. V and J calls and clone size are as listed in that table; D and trimming were resolved from the DNA. The table has 70,000 or so clones, about 85% seen once. This clone was detected a few times. CDR3 length equals 14 residues. Trimming at V came to 3 bases and at J to 7 bases, leaving 9 bases not matched to a gene. In germline, CDR1 is MNHNS, CDR2 SASEGT.

The receptor comes from a man aged 50 to 60 with COVID-19, enrolled during active disease. V is TRBV6-1 and J is TRBJ2-7, with 7 bases matching TRBD1. Sequencing used peripheral blood. CDR3 nucleotides: TGTGCCAGCAGTGACGGGACAGACCTACTGGAGCAGTACTTC. This sequence encodes CASSDGTDLLEQYF.